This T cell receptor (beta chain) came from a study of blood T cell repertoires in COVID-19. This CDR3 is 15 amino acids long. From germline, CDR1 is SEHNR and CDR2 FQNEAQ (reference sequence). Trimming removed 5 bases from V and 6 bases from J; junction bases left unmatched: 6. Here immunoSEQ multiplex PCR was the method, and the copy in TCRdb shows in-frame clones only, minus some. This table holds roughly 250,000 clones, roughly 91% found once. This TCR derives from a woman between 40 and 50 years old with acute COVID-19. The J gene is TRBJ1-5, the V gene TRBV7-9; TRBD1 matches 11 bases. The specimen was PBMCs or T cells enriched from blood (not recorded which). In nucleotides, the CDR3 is TGTGCCAGCAGCAGCGGACAGGGGGCCCGTCAGCCCCAGCATTTT. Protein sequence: CASSSGQGARQPQHF.